The rows below give T cell receptor beta chains drawn from one sample of a study of PD-1 blockade in classical Hodgkin lymphoma. TCRdb's copy holds only in-frame clones and misses some; the assay was immunoSEQ multiplex PCR. Of fewer than 25,000 clones listed, roughly nine tenths are singletons. Sequenced material: CD4+ T cells from blood. The receptors come from a human donor with classical Hodgkin lymphoma. Each CDR3 is given with its conserved first and last residue. A D gene is named only where the DNA matches it firmly. Clone size is stated in some rows and not others, as once, few, many or a class when expanded.

J gene,clone size,D gene,V gene,CDR3 protein,CDR3 DNA
TRBJ2-2,few,-,TRBV10-3,CAISELTGELFF,TGTGCCATCAGTGAGCTCACCGGGGAGCTGTTTTTT
TRBJ1-1,-,-,TRBV19,CASSTGVGTEAFF,TGTGCCAGTAGTACAGGGGTAGGTACTGAAGCTTTCTTT
TRBJ2-2,-,-,TRBV6-6,CASSYTQGWNTGELFF,TGTGCCAGCAGTTACACTCAGGGATGGAACACCGGGGAGCTGTTTTTT
TRBJ2-7,-,-,TRBV5-6,CASSLANSYEQYF,TGTGCCAGCAGCTTGGCCAACAGCTACGAGCAGTACTTC
TRBJ2-1,-,TRBD2,TRBV11-3,CASSLGLAREQFF,TGTGCCAGCAGCTTGGGACTAGCTAGGGAGCAGTTCTTC
TRBJ1-4,-,TRBD1,TRBV30,CAWSQGAPANEKLFF,TGTGCCTGGAGTCAGGGGGCGCCGGCTAATGAAAAACTGTTTTTT
TRBJ1-2,-,-,TRBV29-1,CSVSEGYTF,TGCAGCGTTTCCGAGGGCTACACCTTC
TRBJ1-3,-,-,TRBV9,CASSVGAWGSSGNTIYF,TGTGCCAGCAGCGTAGGGGCTTGGGGAAGCTCTGGAAACACCATATATTTT
TRBJ2-1,once,TRBD2,TRBV5-1,CASRDSGGVNNEQFF,TGCGCCAGCCGTGATAGCGGGGGCGTTAACAATGAGCAGTTCTTC
TRBJ1-1,-,-,TRBV4-3,CASSQRDSWGNTEAFF,TGCGCCAGCAGCCAGCGGGACTCCTGGGGGAACACTGAAGCTTTCTTT
TRBJ2-7,-,TRBD2,TRBV4-2,CASSRSSGTSISEQYF,TGTGCCAGCAGCCGGAGCTCCGGGACTAGCATCAGCGAGCAGTACTTC
TRBJ1-2,-,-,TRBV18,CASSPQLAGGYTF,TGTGCCAGCTCACCACAGCTGGCAGGGGGCTACACCTTC
TRBJ1-1,-,TRBD1,TRBV4-3,CASSQEETGAGEAFF,TGCGCCAGCAGCCAAGAGGAGACAGGGGCGGGTGAAGCTTTCTTT
TRBJ2-1,-,-,TRBV19,CASSIDFGASSYNEQFF,TGTGCCAGTAGTATAGATTTCGGGGCGAGCTCCTACAATGAGCAGTTCTTC
TRBJ2-7,-,TRBD1,TRBV11-3,CASSLDLGGEAQYF,TGTGCCAGCAGCTTAGATTTAGGGGGCGAGGCGCAGTACTTC
TRBJ1-1,-,-,TRBV25-1,CASSTGAGRNTEAFF,TGTGCCAGCAGTACGGGGGCAGGGCGAAACACTGAAGCTTTCTTT
TRBJ2-5,-,-,TRBV2,CASSDGGLETQYF,TGTGCCAGCAGTGACGGGGGGCTGGAGACCCAGTACTTC
TRBJ2-3,-,-,TRBV7-2,CASSSPWGTTSTDTQYF,TGTGCCAGCAGCTCCCCGTGGGGGACAACTAGCACAGATACGCAGTATTTT